These 29 T cell receptor beta chains were sequenced from one sample in a study of blood T cell repertoires in COVID-19. TCRdb's table, derived via immunoSEQ multiplex PCR, lists solely in-frame clones and lacks some. The table records hundreds of thousands of clones, around 89% of them present only once. Sequencing was carried out using peripheral blood. Every receptor here comes from a man aged 40-50 years with acute or convalescent COVID-19.

The genes are TRBV20-1 and TRBJ1-1, with D perhaps matching TRBD1 (6 bases). The CDR3 has 12 amino acids. Trimming took 3 bases from V and 5 from J, leaving 10 bases between them. Germline V gene data show CDR1 as DFQATT and CDR2 as SNEGSKA (reference sequence). The CDR3 region is CSASGGRTEAFF. CDR3 coding DNA: TGCAGTGCTAGTGGGGGGCGGACTGAAGCTTTCTTT.

This chain uses TRBV7-9 with TRBJ1-1; the match to TRBD1 covers 7 bases. CDR3 length: 15 amino acids. CDR1 and CDR2 (germline): SEHNR, FQNEAQ (reference sequence). The ends lost 5 bases at V and 4 bases at J; junction bases unmatched: 10. CDR3 DNA sequence: TGTGCCAGCAGCCAATTGACAGGGTGGAGCACTGAAGCTTTCTTT. Translated: CASSQLTGWSTEAFF.

The chain joins TRBV15 to TRBJ1-1; D gene ambiguous. The CDR3 totals 13 residues. Germline V gene data show CDR1 as LNHNV and CDR2 as YYDKDF (reference sequence). Trimming cost V 5 bases and J 6 bases, with 13 bases left between them. The CDR3 coding sequence is TGTGCCACCAGCGGCCCGACTCGTTCTGAAGCTTTCTTT. Protein product: CATSGPTRSEAFF.

The chain employs TRBV6-5 and TRBJ1-4; TRBD1 might be the D (5 bases). V lost 7 bases and J lost 7, with 10 bases in between. Germline CDR1 and CDR2: MNHEY and SVGAGI. The CDR3 loop spans 12 amino acids. CDR3: CASMDRGEKLFF. Written as DNA, the CDR3 is TGTGCCAGCATGGATAGGGGTGAAAAACTGTTTTTT.

The chain is built from TRBV5-5 and TRBJ1-5; 8 nucleotides align to TRBD1. Trimming removed 0 bases from V and 3 bases from J; junction bases left unmatched: 5. From germline, CDR1 is SGHKS and CDR2 YYEKEE (reference sequence). The CDR3 consists of 16 residues. CDR3 in DNA: TGTGCCAGCAGCTTGGTTCCAGGGGGCATCAATCAGCCCCAGCATTTT. This translates into CASSLVPGGINQPQHF.

The rearrangement uses TRBV7-3 and TRBJ2-2; 9 bases are a match to TRBD1. CDR1 and CDR2 from the germline V gene are SGHTA and FQGTGA. Unmatched junction bases numbered 3, after V lost 1 base and J lost 0 bases. The CDR3 covers 17 residues. For the CDR3, the DNA is TGTGCCAGCAGCTTAAGCCGACAGGGGGCGAACACCGGGGAGCTGTTTTTT. Translation: CASSLSRQGANTGELFF.

Of note for this clone: Other DNA sequences in this specimen translate into the identical CDR3. V gene TRBV14 combines with J gene TRBJ1-4; 7 bases map to TRBD1. From germline, CDR1 is SGHDN and CDR2 FVKESK. The CDR3 has 15 residues. The J segment lost 4 bases and the V segment lost 4 bases, leaving 6 bases of the junction unmatched. The CDR3 spells CASSPYRGLNEKLFF. In nucleotides, the CDR3 is TGTGCCAGCAGCCCCTACAGGGGTCTTAATGAAAAACTGTTTTTT.

The rearrangement uses TRBV3-1 (or the pseudogene TRBV3-2) and TRBJ2-1; tentatively, D is TRBD2 (5 bases). The CDR3 contains 13 residues. Between the trimmed V and J ends, which lost 0 bases and 15 bases, there was a span of 15 bases. Germline CDR1 LGHDT, CDR2 YNNKEL (reference sequence). The CDR3 sequence: CASSQDRGIDLFF. Here the CDR3 DNA reads TGTGCCAGCAGCCAAGATCGGGGAATAGACCTGTTCTTC.

This sequence joins TRBV9 and TRBJ1-2; 9 bases are shared with TRBD1. There are 14 residues in the CDR3. J gave up 2 bases and V 3 bases, and 2 bases lay outside the gene matches. Germline V gene data show CDR1 as SGDLS and CDR2 as YYNGEE. The CDR3 loop is CASSAGQGNYGYTF. The CDR3 DNA reads TGTGCCAGCAGCGCTGGACAGGGGAACTATGGCTACACCTTC.

As DNA, the CDR3 is TGTGCCAGCACCCCGGGACAGGGCCTGCACGAGCAGTACTTC. The encoded protein is CASTPGQGLHEQYF. The chain links TRBV6-1 to TRBJ2-7, with 9 bases aligning to TRBD1. This CDR3 region has 14 residues. In germline, CDR1 is MNHNS, CDR2 SASEGT. Germline trimming cut 7 bases from V and 5 bases from J; bases unmatched to any gene: 9.

This chain uses TRBV2 with TRBJ1-1, with a weak D call TRBD1 (5 bases). The ends were cut back, 4 bases at V and 1 base at J, with 7 bases in the middle. The CDR3 spans 13 residues. From germline, CDR1 is SNHLY and CDR2 FYNNEI. The CDR3 coding sequence is TGTGCCAGCAGTGCGACAGAGAACACTGAAGCTTTCTTT. Its protein is CASSATENTEAFF. The full variable domain, in which reference TRBV2 and TRBJ1-1 provide the parts outside the CDR3, is EPEVTQTPSHQVTQMGQEVILRCVPISNHLYFYWYRQILGQKVEFLVSFYNNEISEKSEIFDDQFSVERPDGSNFTLKIRSTKLEDSAMYFCASSATENTEAFFGQGTRLTVV.

This sequence joins TRBV30 and TRBJ1-1; D gene unclear. The CDR3 spans 14 residues. Germline-derived CDR1 and CDR2 are GTSNPN and SVGIG (reference sequence). V gave up 5 bases and J gave up 6 bases, with 19 bases separating them. The CDR3 DNA is TGTGCCTGGGATTCCTTGCATACAGAACCTGAAGCTTTCTTT. Protein product: CAWDSLHTEPEAFF.

The chain uses TRBV10-3 and TRBJ2-3, with D uncertain. The germline gives CDR1 ENHRY, CDR2 SYGVKD. Trimming cost V 6 bases and J 6 bases, with 7 bases left between them. The CDR3 has 11 amino acids. The CDR3 loop reads CAIRAVDTQYF. The CDR3 coding sequence is TGTGCCATCAGGGCGGTCGATACGCAGTATTTT.

The genes are TRBV30 and TRBJ1-6; TRBD1 matches 7 bases. This CDR3 has 14 residues. In germline, CDR1 is GTSNPN, CDR2 SVGIG (reference sequence). Trimming removed 2 bases from V and 7 bases from J; junction bases left unmatched: 5. The CDR3 reads CAWSKGTVNSPLHF. The DNA for the CDR3 is TGTGCCTGGAGTAAGGGGACAGTAAATTCACCCCTCCACTTT.

V usage is TRBV5-4 and J usage is TRBJ1-2; 11 nucleotides align to TRBD1. Per the germline V gene, CDR1 is SGHNT and CDR2 is YYREEE (reference sequence). CDR3 length equals 14 residues. J was trimmed by 7 bases and V by 2 bases; bases with no gene match: 4. The CDR3 protein is CASSFRDRGSGYTF. The CDR3 DNA reads TGTGCCAGCAGCTTCCGGGACAGGGGGTCTGGCTACACCTTC. The full variable domain, rest sourced from reference TRBV5-4 and TRBJ1-2, is ETGVTQSPTHLIKTRGQQVTLRCSSQSGHNTVSWYQQALGQGPQFIFQYYREEENGRGNFPPRFSGLQFPNYSSELNVNALELDDSALYLCASSFRDRGSGYTFGSGTRLTVV.

V and J are TRBV4-1 and TRBJ2-1; TRBD2 agrees at 12 bases. The germline V gene has CDR1 MGHRA and CDR2 YSYEKL. The CDR3 contains 14 residues. V shed 3 bases and J 9 bases; nucleotides not matched to a gene: 3. The CDR3 DNA sequence: TGCGCCAGCAGCCACCTAGCGGGGGGGAGTGAGCAGTTCTTC. Translating it yields CASSHLAGGSEQFF.

The chain has TRBV19 and TRBJ1-2; the match to TRBD1 covers 8 bases. The germline V gene has CDR1 LNHDA and CDR2 SQIVND (reference sequence). The CDR3 contains 16 residues. J lost 6 bases, V lost 5 bases, and 14 bases had no gene match. In DNA, the CDR3 is TGTGCCAGTAGTTCCCTCGGACAGGGAAGTGTAAATGGCTACACCTTC. Residues: CASSSLGQGSVNGYTF.

The J gene is TRBJ2-1, the V gene TRBV11-3, with 8 bases fitting TRBD2. The CDR3 covers 15 residues. Germline CDR1 SGHNT, CDR2 YENEEA. With V trimmed by 5 bases and J by 7 bases, 10 bases remained unmatched. CDR3 region: CASSRGEGTRNEQFF. CDR3 bases: TGTGCCAGCAGCCGCGGGGAGGGGACTAGAAATGAGCAGTTCTTC.

V and J are TRBV2 and TRBJ1-5, with TRBD1 identical over 9 bases. CDR1 and CDR2 (germline): SNHLY, FYNNEI. V shed 7 bases and J 5 bases; nucleotides not matched to a gene: 6. The CDR3 has 14 residues. The CDR3 DNA is TGTGCCAGCATGGGGGGACAGGGCTATCAGCCCCAGCATTTT. This gives the protein CASMGGQGYQPQHF.

The rearrangement links TRBV14 to TRBJ2-2, with 7 bases matching TRBD2. CDR3 length equals 19 residues. CDR1 is SGHDN and CDR2 is FVKESK in the germline V gene. V lost 1 base and J lost 0; bases outside the gene matches: 11. CDR3 nucleotides: TGTGCCAGCAGCCAAGGATATAGCTGGCGGGGGACGAACACCGGGGAGCTGTTTTTT. This codes for CASSQGYSWRGTNTGELFF. The variable domain in full, completed from reference TRBV14 and TRBJ2-2, reads EAGVTQFPSHSVIEKGQTVTLRCDPISGHDNLYWYRRVMGKEIKFLLHFVKESKQDESGMPNNRFLAERTGGTYSTLKVQPAELEDSGVYFCASSQGYSWRGTNTGELFFGEGSRLTVL.

This clone was seen just once. V is TRBV27 and J is TRBJ2-2, with D possibly being TRBD1 (5 bases). CDR1 is MNHEY and CDR2 is SMNVEV in the germline V gene (reference sequence). Trimming pared 2 bases from V and 6 bases from J, leaving 7 bases between. CDR3 length: 13 amino acids. CDR3 DNA sequence: TGTGCCAGCAGTTTACAGGGTTCCGGGGAGCTGTTTTTT. It specifies CASSLQGSGELFF.

To note about this clone: Other DNA sequences of this sample code for an identical CDR3. This chain connects TRBV9 to TRBJ1-1, with D hard to call. Trimming shortened V by 0 bases and J by 4 bases, and 10 bases separated the two germline ends. The CDR3 loop spans 14 amino acids. Germline V gene sequence: CDR1 SGDLS, CDR2 YYNGEE. The CDR3 region is CASSVEGGATEAFF. CDR3 DNA sequence: TGTGCCAGCAGCGTAGAAGGAGGAGCCACTGAAGCTTTCTTT.

CDR3 DNA sequence: TGCGCCAGCAGCCTAAGACAGGGGGGAACCGGGGAGCTGTTTTTT. Translating gives CASSLRQGGTGELFF. This chain joins TRBV5-1 and TRBJ2-2; TRBD1 matches at 9 bases. The V segment lost 4 bases and the J segment 5 bases; nucleotides outside the gene matches: 6. Germline V gives CDR1 SGHRS, CDR2 YFSETQ. This CDR3 comprises 15 residues.

This sequence joins TRBV6-1 and TRBJ1-5; maybe TRBD1 (5 bases). The length of the CDR3 is 11 residues. Germline values: CDR1 MNHNS, CDR2 SASEGT. V lost 1 base, J lost 11 bases, and 6 bases lay in between. The CDR3 bases are TGTGCCAGCAGTGAAGTACAGGCCCAGCATTTT. Translating gives CASSEVQAQHF.

The V and J genes are TRBV28 and TRBJ2-2; D may be TRBD1 (5 bases). CDR3 length equals 13 residues. Germline CDR1 and CDR2: MDHEN and SYDVKM. The V gene lost 3 bases and the J gene lost 8 bases, with 10 bases spanning the gap. This CDR3 reads CASSFRVTGELFF. In DNA, the CDR3 is TGTGCCAGCAGTTTCAGGGTGACTGGGGAGCTGTTTTTT.

This chain connects TRBV6-5 to TRBJ1-1, with D unresolved. Trimming cost V 6 bases and J 0 bases, with 8 bases left between them. Germline CDR1 is MNHEY and CDR2 is SVGAGI. This CDR3 is built from 13 residues. CDR3 sequence: CASSPQLNTEAFF. The CDR3 DNA reads TGTGCCAGCAGCCCACAGTTGAACACTGAAGCTTTCTTT.

This clone occurred once. V gene TRBV5-1 combines with J gene TRBJ1-1, with TRBD1 matching 8 bases. The CDR3 has 14 amino acids. V trimming: 5 bases; J trimming: 6 bases; junction bases outside the gene matches: 9. The germline V gene has CDR1 SGHRS and CDR2 YFSETQ. The CDR3 is CASRPTGEEAEAFF. CDR3 bases: TGCGCCAGCAGACCGACAGGGGAGGAGGCTGAAGCTTTCTTT.

This clone showed up just a few times. The chain employs TRBV7-2 and TRBJ1-5; D uncertain. CDR1 is SGHTA, CDR2 FQGNSA, per germline. Trimming took off 1 base at V and 2 bases at J, with 6 bases between the two ends. The CDR3 contains 14 residues. The CDR3 loop is CASSLDSGNQPQHF. The CDR3 DNA reads TGTGCCAGCAGCTTAGATTCGGGCAATCAGCCCCAGCATTTT.

This clone was detected only once. This same CDR3 is encoded by further DNA sequences in the sample. The gene calls are TRBV5-1 and TRBJ1-3, with 8 bases aligning to TRBD1. Germline-derived CDR1 and CDR2 are SGHRS and YFSETQ. V lost 2 bases to trimming and J lost 4 bases; unmatched junction nucleotides: 2. The CDR3 covers 14 residues. As DNA, the CDR3 is TGCGCCAGCAGCTTAGGGACAGGAGGAAACACCATATATTTT. This codes for CASSLGTGGNTIYF.